Listed below are T cell receptor beta chains from one sample, sequenced in a study of shared clonotypes between healthy human individuals. Only in-frame clones appear in the TCRdb table, and some are missing; sequencing was by immunoSEQ multiplex PCR. This table has about 380,000 clones, 96% appearing once. The sample comprised memory CD8+ T cells sorted from blood. These TCRs come from a man in his thirties or forties in good health. The CDR3 runs from the conserved cysteine through the conserved F or W. A D gene is named only where the DNA matches it firmly. For some rows the clone size is stated as once, few or many, or as a class when expanded; others skip it.

J	V	D	size	CDR3	DNA
TRBJ2-7	TRBV5-6	NA	NA	CASSLIASRGTYEQYF	TGTGCCAGCAGCTTGATAGCTTCCAGGGGCACCTACGAGCAGTACTTC
TRBJ2-1	TRBV7-9	NA	NA	CASSLWGLGGNEQFF	TGTGCCAGCAGCTTATGGGGCTTGGGTGGCAATGAGCAGTTCTTC
TRBJ2-7	TRBV6-5	NA	once	CASSYSRILNEQYF	TGTGCCAGCAGTTACTCGAGGATACTCAACGAGCAGTACTTC
TRBJ2-6	TRBV6-5	NA	once	CASSYSSSGANVLTF	TGTGCCAGCAGTTACTCGTCAAGTGGGGCCAACGTCCTGACTTTC
TRBJ2-1	TRBV9	TRBD2	NA	CASSSRDYNTYNEQFF	TGTGCCAGCAGCAGCCGGGACTACAATACCTACAATGAGCAGTTCTTC
TRBJ1-1	TRBV5-1	NA	NA	CASSLGASGEAFF	TGCGCCAGCAGCTTGGGGGCCTCGGGCGAGGCTTTCTTT
TRBJ1-2	TRBV5-1	TRBD1	NA	CASSLGQGDYGYTF	TGCGCCAGCAGCTTAGGGCAGGGGGACTATGGCTACACCTTC
TRBJ1-2	TRBV5-4	NA	NA	CASSLGINYNYGYTF	TGTGCCAGCAGCTTGGGGATCAACTATAACTATGGCTACACCTTC
TRBJ1-1	TRBV19	TRBD1	NA	CASSIPSYLTGGPRGDTEAFF	TGTGCCAGTAGTATCCCCTCTTACCTAACAGGGGGCCCTAGGGGGGACACTGAAGCTTTCTTT
TRBJ1-3	TRBV27	TRBD1	NA	CASSLVGQPGNTIYF	TGTGCCAGCAGTTTAGTGGGACAGCCGGGAAACACCATATATTTT
TRBJ2-1	TRBV9	TRBD2	NA	CASSFQTGTSGRLVDNEQFF	TGTGCCAGCAGCTTTCAAACCGGGACTAGCGGGAGGTTGGTCGACAATGAGCAGTTCTTC
TRBJ1-2	TRBV19	TRBD1	few	CASRMAGGWYGYTF	TGTGCCAGTAGAATGGCAGGGGGGTGGTATGGCTACACCTTC
TRBJ2-3	TRBV19	NA	NA	CASRGITDTQYF	TGTGCCAGCCGGGGGATTACAGATACGCAGTATTTT
TRBJ2-7	TRBV9	TRBD1	NA	CASSDDLRDRTYEQYF	TGTGCCAGCAGCGATGACCTCCGGGACAGAACCTACGAGCAGTACTTC
TRBJ1-1	TRBV11-2	NA	NA	CASSLEWGGTEAFF	TGTGCCAGCAGCTTAGAATGGGGGGGCACTGAAGCTTTCTTT
TRBJ2-1	TRBV28	NA	NA	CASITGYAISYNEQFF	TGTGCCAGCATCACAGGGTACGCCATCTCCTACAATGAGCAGTTCTTC
TRBJ1-2	TRBV7-9	NA	NA	CASTPPGQGTRPMGYTF	TGTGCCAGCACCCCGCCGGGGCAGGGCACCCGTCCGATGGGCTACACCTTC
TRBJ2-7	TRBV14	TRBD2	once	CASRFRDYSYEQYF	TGTGCCAGTAGATTCCGGGACTACTCCTACGAGCAGTACTTC
TRBJ1-2	TRBV10-3	TRBD1	NA	CAISEDRGYGYTF	TGTGCCATCAGTGAAGACAGGGGCTATGGCTACACCTTC
TRBJ2-5	TRBV4-2	NA	NA	CASSQETQYF	TGTGCCAGCAGCCAAGAGACCCAGTACTTC
TRBJ1-1	TRBV7-9	NA	few	CASSFEGTEAFF	TGTGCCAGCAGCTTCGAGGGGACTGAAGCTTTCTTT
TRBJ1-4	TRBV5-6	TRBD1	NA	CASSPGGGGGEKLFF	TGTGCCAGCAGCCCCGGCGGAGGGGGCGGCGAAAAACTGTTTTTT
TRBJ2-7	TRBV28	NA	NA	CASSSDFYEQYF	TGTGCCAGCAGTTCGGACTTCTACGAGCAGTACTTC
TRBJ2-1	TRBV2	TRBD2	NA	CASSEEAGVYVEQFF	TGTGCCAGCAGTGAGGAGGCGGGAGTGTATGTTGAGCAGTTCTTC
TRBJ2-3	TRBV4-2	NA	NA	CASSQDLNTQYF	TGTGCCAGCAGCCAAGATTTGAATACGCAGTATTTT
TRBJ1-2	TRBV28	TRBD1	NA	CASRSTGGEGYTF	TGTGCCAGCAGATCAACAGGGGGCGAAGGCTACACCTTC
TRBJ2-7	TRBV9	NA	few	CASSADSYEQYF	TGTGCCAGCAGCGCAGACTCCTACGAGCAGTACTTC
TRBJ2-2	TRBV6-1	TRBD1	NA	CASSERGQVGDTGELFF	TGTGCCAGCAGTGAGAGGGGACAGGTGGGAGACACCGGGGAGCTGTTTTTT
TRBJ2-1	TRBV5-5	NA	NA	CASSPTRDGLGFF	TGTGCCAGCAGCCCGACCCGGGACGGATTAGGGTTCTTC
TRBJ2-7	TRBV6-5	TRBD1	NA	CASSYKGQGPYEQYF	TGTGCCAGCAGTTACAAGGGACAGGGGCCCTACGAGCAGTACTTC
TRBJ2-7	TRBV7-8	NA	NA	CASSLVWQGYEQYF	TGTGCCAGCAGCTTAGTCTGGCAGGGCTACGAGCAGTACTTC
TRBJ2-7	TRBV19	NA	NA	CASSMGQYISEQYF	TGTGCCAGTAGTATGGGCCAGTATATAAGCGAGCAGTACTTC
TRBJ1-5	TRBV30	TRBD1	few	CAWRTGLQPQHF	TGTGCCTGGAGGACAGGGTTGCAGCCCCAGCATTTT
TRBJ2-3	TRBV4-1	TRBD2	NA	CASSLRTSGTDTQYF	TGCGCCAGCAGCCTCCGGACTAGCGGCACAGATACGCAGTATTTT
TRBJ2-3	TRBV5-4	NA	NA	CASSLVGTDTQYF	TGTGCCAGCAGCTTGGTGGGTACAGATACGCAGTATTTT
TRBJ2-1	TRBV28	TRBD1	NA	CASSAEGQTYNEQFF	TGTGCCAGCAGCGCCGAGGGACAGACCTACAATGAGCAGTTCTTC
TRBJ2-7	TRBV5-1	TRBD2	few	CASSERLAETYEQYF	TGCGCCAGCAGCGAAAGACTAGCGGAGACCTACGAGCAGTACTTC
TRBJ2-2	TRBV5-4	NA	NA	CASSLGTPYTGELFF	TGTGCCAGCAGCTTAGGGACTCCCTACACCGGGGAGCTGTTTTTT
TRBJ2-3	TRBV27	NA	NA	CASSSPPKGTDTQYF	TGTGCCAGCAGTTCCCCTCCGAAAGGCACAGATACGCAGTATTTT
TRBJ2-3	TRBV30	NA	once	CAWSLVSDTQYF	TGTGCCTGGAGTTTAGTTTCGGATACGCAGTATTTT